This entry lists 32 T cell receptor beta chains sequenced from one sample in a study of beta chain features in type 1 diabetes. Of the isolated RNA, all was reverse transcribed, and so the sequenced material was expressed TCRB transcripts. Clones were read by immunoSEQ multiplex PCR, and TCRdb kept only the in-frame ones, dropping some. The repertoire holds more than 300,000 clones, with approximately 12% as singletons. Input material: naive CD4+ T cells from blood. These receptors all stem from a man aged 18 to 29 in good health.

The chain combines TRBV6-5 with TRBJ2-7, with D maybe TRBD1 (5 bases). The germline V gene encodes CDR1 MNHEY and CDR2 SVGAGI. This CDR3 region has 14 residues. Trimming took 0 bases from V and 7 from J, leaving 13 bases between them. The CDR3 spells CASSYSAGPWEQYF. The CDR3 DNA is TGTGCCAGCAGTTACTCGGCAGGGCCTTGGGAGCAGTACTTC.

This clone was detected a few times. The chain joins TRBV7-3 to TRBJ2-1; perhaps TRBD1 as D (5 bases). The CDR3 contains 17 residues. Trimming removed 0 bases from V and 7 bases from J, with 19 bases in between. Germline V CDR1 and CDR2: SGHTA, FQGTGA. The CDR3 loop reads CASSLTAGLVSRNEQFF. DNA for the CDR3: TGTGCCAGCAGCTTAACGGCAGGGCTAGTCTCTCGGAATGAGCAGTTCTTC.

DNA of the CDR3: TGTGCCAGTAAACGGGGGACCGAGTACGAGCAGTACTTC. It is translated as CASKRGTEYEQYF. The chain is built from TRBV19 and TRBJ2-5, with TRBD2 as a possible D gene (6 bases). The J call may be in error: the DNA end matches TRBJ2-7 better. This CDR3 comprises 13 residues. CDR1 and CDR2 from the germline V gene are LNHDA and SQIVND (reference sequence).

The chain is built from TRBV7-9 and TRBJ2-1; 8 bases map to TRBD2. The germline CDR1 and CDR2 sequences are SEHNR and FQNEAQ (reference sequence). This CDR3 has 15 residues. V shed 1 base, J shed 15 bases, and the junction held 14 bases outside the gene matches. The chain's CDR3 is CASSLGVAGSKNLFF. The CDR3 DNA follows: TGTGCCAGCAGCTTAGGGGTAGCGGGGTCTAAGAACCTGTTCTTC.

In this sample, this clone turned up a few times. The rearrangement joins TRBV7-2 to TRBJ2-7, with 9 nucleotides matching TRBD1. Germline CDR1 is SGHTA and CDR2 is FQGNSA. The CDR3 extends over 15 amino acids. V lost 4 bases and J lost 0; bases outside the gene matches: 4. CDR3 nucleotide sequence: TGTGCCAGCAGCTACGGGACAGGGCTCTCCTACGAGCAGTACTTC. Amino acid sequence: CASSYGTGLSYEQYF.

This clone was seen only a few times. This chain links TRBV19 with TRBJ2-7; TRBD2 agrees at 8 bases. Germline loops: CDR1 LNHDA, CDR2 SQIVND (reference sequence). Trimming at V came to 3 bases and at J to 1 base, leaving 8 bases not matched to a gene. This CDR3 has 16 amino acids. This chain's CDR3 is CASSIPVGGRSYEQYF. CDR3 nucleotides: TGTGCCAGTAGTATTCCTGTTGGCGGGAGGTCCTACGAGCAGTACTTC.

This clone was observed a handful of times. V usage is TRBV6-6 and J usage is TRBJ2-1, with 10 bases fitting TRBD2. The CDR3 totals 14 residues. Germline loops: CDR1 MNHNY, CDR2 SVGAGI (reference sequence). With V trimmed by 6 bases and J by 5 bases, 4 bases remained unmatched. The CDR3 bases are TGTGCCAGCAGCCACGGGACTAGCGACAATGAGCAGTTCTTC. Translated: CASSHGTSDNEQFF.

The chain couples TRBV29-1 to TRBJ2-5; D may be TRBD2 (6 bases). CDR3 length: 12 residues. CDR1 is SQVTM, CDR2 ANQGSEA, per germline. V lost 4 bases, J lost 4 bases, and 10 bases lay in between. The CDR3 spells CSVGEGGETQYF. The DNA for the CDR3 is TGCAGCGTTGGCGAGGGAGGAGAGACCCAGTACTTC.

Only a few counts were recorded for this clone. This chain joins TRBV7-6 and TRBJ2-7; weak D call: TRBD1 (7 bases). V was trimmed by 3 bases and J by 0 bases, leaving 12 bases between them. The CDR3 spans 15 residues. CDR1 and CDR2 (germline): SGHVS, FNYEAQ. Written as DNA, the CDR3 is TGTGCCAGCAGCTTTGCGGGACAGAGCTCCTACGAGCAGTACTTC. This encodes CASSFAGQSSYEQYF.

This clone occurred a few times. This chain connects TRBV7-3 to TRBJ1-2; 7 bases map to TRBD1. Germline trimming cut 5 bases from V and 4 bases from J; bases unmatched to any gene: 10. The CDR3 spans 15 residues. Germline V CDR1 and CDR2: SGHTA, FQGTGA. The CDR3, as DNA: TGTGCCAGCAGCCCCGACGGGGCAGGGGGCTATGGCTACACCTTC. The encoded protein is CASSPDGAGGYGYTF.

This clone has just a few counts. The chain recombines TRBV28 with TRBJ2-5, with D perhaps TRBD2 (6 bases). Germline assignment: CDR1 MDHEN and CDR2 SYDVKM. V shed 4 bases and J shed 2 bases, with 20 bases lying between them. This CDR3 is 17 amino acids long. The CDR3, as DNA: TGTGCCAGCAGTTGGCCCTGGGCGGGGCCGGAACAAGAGACCCAGTACTTC. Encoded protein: CASSWPWAGPEQETQYF.

CDR3 loop: CASSQQRVTGELFF. The CDR3 nucleotides read TGTGCCAGCAGCCAACAGAGGGTCACCGGGGAGCTGTTTTTT. The V gene is TRBV7-9, the J gene TRBJ2-2, with a possible D match to TRBD2 (5 bases). V shed 5 bases and J shed 4 bases, with 11 bases lying between them. In germline, CDR1 is SEHNR, CDR2 FQNEAQ (reference sequence). This CDR3 has 14 residues.

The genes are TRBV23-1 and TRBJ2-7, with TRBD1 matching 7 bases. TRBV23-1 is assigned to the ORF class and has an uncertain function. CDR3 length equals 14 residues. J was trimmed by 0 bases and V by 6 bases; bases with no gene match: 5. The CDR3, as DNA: TGCGCCAGCAGCCGAGGGGACAGCTCCTACGAGCAGTACTTC. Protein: CASSRGDSSYEQYF.

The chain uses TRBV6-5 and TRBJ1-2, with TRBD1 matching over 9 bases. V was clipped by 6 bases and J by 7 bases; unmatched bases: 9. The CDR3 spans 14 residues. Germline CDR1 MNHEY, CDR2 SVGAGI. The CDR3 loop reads CASSRTGVSGGYTF. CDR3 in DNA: TGTGCCAGCAGCCGGACAGGGGTTTCGGGTGGCTACACCTTC.

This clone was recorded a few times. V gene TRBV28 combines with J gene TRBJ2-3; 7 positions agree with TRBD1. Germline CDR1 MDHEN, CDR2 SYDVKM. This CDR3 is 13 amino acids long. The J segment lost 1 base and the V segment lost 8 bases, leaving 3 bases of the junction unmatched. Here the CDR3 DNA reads TGTGCCAGCCTCGGGACAGGCACAGATACGCAGTATTTT. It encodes CASLGTGTDTQYF.

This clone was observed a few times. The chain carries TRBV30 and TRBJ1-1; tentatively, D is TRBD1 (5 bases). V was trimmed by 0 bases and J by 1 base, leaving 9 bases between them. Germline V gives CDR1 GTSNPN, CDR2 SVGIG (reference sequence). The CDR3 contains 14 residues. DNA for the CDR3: TGTGCCTGGAGTGTACGACAGTGGAACACTGAAGCTTTCTTT. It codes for CAWSVRQWNTEAFF. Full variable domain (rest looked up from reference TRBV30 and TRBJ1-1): SQTIHQWPATLVQPVGSPLSLECTVEGTSNPNLYWYRQAAGRGLQLLFYSVGIGQISSEVPQNLSASRPQDRQFILSSKKLLLSDSGFYLCAWSVRQWNTEAFFGQGTRLTVV.

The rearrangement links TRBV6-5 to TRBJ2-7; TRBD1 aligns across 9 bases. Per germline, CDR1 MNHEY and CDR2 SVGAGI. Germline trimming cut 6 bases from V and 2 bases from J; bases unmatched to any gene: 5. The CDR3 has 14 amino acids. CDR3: CASSTRDRAYEQYF. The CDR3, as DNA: TGTGCCAGCAGCACCCGGGACAGGGCCTACGAGCAGTACTTC.

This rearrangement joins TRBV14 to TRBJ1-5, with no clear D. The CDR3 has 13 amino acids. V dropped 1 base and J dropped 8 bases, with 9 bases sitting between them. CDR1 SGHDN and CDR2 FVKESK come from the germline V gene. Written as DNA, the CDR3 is TGTGCCAGCAGCCAAGGAGTACTGGAGCCCCAGCATTTT. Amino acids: CASSQGVLEPQHF.

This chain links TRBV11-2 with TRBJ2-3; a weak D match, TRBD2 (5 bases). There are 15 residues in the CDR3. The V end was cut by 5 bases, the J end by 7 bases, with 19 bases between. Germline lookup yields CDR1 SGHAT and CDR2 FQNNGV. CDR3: CASSPRWRRTNTQYF. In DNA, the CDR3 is TGTGCCAGCAGCCCTCGGTGGCGGAGGACGAATACGCAGTATTTT.

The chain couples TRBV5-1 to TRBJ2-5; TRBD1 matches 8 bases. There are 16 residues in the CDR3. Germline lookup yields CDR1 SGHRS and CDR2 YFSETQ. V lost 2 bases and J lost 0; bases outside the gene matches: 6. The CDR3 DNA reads TGCGCCAGCAGCTTCGGGACAGGAACATACCAAGAGACCCAGTACTTC. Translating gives CASSFGTGTYQETQYF.

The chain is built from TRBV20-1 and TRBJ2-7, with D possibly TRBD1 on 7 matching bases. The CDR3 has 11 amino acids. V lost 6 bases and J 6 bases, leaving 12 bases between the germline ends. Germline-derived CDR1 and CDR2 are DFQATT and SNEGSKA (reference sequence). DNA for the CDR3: TGCAGTGCCAGGGGGGCAGGCGAGCAGTACTTC. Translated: CSARGAGEQYF.

The CDR3: CASSSRQGSGELFF. The CDR3 DNA reads as TGTGCCAGCAGCTCCAGACAGGGGAGCGGGGAGCTGTTTTTT. The rearrangement links TRBV7-2 to TRBJ2-2, with 8 bases lining up with TRBD1. This CDR3 has 14 amino acids. The trim removed 4 bases at V and 7 bases at J, leaving 5 bases unmatched. The V gene's germline CDR1 is SGHTA and CDR2 FQGNSA. Full variable domain (missing parts from reference TRBV7-2 and TRBJ2-2): GAGVSQSPSNKVTEKGKDVELRCDPISGHTALYWYRQSLGQGLEFLIYFQGNSAPDKSGLPSDRFSAERTGGSVSTLTIQRTQQEDSAVYLCASSSRQGSGELFFGEGSRLTVL.

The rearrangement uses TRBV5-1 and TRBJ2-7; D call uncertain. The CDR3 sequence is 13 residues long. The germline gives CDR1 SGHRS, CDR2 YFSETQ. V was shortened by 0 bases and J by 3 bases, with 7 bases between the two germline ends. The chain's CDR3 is CASSLVADYEQYF. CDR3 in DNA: TGCGCCAGCAGCTTGGTGGCGGACTACGAGCAGTACTTC.

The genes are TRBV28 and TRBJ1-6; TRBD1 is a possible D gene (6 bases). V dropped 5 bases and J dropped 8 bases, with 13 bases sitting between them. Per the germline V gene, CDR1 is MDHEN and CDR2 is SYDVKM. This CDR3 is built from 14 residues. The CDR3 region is CASSPQGSHSPLHF. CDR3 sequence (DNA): TGTGCCAGCAGTCCTCAGGGGTCGCATTCACCCCTCCACTTT.

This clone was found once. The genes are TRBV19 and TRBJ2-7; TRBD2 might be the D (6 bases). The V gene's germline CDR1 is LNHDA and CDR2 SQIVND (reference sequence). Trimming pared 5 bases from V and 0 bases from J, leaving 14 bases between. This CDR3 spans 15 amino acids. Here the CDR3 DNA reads TGTGCCAGTAGTCCTCCCGGGGGTGGCTCCTACGAGCAGTACTTC. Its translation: CASSPPGGGSYEQYF.

The CDR3 coding sequence is TGTGCCTCCCGGGACAGGGCCATCTATGGCTACACCTTC. It encodes CASRDRAIYGYTF. The chain couples TRBV30 to TRBJ1-2; 9 positions agree with TRBD1. The CDR3 loop spans 13 amino acids. Germline lookup yields CDR1 GTSNPN and CDR2 SVGIG (reference sequence). Trimming cost V 7 bases and J 4 bases; bases outside gene matches: 7.

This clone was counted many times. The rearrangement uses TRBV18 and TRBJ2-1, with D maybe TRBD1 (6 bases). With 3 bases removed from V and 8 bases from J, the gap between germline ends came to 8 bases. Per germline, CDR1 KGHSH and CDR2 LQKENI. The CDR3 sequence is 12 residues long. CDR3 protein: CASSPSGDEQFF. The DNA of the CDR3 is TGTGCCAGCTCACCCTCAGGGGATGAGCAGTTCTTC.

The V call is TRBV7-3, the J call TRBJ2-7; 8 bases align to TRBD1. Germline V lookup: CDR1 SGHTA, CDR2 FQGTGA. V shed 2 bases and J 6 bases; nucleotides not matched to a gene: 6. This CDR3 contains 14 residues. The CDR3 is CASSLSGTGGEQYF. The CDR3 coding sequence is TGTGCCAGCAGCTTATCCGGGACAGGTGGCGAGCAGTACTTC.

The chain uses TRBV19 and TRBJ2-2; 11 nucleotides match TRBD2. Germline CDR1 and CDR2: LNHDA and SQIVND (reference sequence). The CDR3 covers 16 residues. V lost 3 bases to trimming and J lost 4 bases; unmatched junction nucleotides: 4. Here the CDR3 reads CASSISGGARTGELFF. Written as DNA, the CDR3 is TGTGCCAGTAGTATTAGCGGGGGGGCCCGCACCGGGGAGCTGTTTTTT.

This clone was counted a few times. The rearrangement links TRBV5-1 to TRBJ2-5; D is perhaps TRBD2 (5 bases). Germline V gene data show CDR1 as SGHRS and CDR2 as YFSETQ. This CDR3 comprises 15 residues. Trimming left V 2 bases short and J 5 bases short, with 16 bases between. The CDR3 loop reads CASSFSRTGLETQYF. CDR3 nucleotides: TGCGCCAGCAGCTTCTCTCGGACTGGGTTGGAGACCCAGTACTTC.

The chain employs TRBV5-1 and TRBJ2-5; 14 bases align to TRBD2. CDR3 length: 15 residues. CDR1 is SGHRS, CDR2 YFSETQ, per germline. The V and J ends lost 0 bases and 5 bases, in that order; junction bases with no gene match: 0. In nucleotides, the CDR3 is TGCGCCAGCAGCTTGGGGACTAGCGGGAGGGAGACCCAGTACTTC. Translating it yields CASSLGTSGRETQYF.

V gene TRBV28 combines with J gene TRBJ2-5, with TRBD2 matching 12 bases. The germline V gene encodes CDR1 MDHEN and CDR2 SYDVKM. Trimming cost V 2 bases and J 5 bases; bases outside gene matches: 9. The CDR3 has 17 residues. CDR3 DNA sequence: TGTGCCAGCAGTTTACTGGCTAGCGGGAGGGCCTTGGAGACCCAGTACTTC. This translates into CASSLLASGRALETQYF.